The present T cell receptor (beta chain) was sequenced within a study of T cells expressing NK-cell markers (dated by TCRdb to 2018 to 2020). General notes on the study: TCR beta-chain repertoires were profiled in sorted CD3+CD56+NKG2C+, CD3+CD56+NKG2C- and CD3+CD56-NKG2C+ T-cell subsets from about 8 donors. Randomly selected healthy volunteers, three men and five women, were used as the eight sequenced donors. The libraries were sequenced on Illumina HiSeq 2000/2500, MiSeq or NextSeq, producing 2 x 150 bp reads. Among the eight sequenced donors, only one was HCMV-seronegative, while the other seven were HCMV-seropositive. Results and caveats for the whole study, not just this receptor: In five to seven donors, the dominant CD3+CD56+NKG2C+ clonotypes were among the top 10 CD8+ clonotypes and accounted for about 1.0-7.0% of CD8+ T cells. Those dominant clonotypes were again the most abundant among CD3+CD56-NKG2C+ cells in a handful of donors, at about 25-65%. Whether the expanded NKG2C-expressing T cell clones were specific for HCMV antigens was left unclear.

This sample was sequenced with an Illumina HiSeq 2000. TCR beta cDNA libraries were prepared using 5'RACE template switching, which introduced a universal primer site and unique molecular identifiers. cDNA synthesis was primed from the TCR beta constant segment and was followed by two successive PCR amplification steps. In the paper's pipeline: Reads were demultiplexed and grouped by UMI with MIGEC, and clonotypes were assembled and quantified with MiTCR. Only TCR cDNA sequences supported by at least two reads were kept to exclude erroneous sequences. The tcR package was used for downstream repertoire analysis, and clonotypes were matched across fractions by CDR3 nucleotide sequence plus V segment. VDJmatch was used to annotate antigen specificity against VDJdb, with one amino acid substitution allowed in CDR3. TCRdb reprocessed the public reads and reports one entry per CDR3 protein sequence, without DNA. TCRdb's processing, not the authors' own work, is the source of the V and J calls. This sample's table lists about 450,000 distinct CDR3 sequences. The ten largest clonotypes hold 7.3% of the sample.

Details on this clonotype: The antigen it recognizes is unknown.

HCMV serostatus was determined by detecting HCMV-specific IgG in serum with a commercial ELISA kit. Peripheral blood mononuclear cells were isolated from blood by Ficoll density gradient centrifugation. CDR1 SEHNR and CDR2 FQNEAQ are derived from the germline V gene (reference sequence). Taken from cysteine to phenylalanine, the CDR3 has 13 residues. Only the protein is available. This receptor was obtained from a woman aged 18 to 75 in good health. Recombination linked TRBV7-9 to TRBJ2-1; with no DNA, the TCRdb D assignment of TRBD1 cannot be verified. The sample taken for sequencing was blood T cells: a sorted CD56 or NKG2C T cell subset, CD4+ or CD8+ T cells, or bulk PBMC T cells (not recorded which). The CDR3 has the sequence CASRVGQIDEQFF.